This T cell receptor beta chain was documented in a study of cytomegalovirus exposure and HLA in healthy donors. Germline values: CDR1 SGHVS, CDR2 FQNEAQ. Trimming at V came to 2 bases and at J to 4 bases, leaving 3 bases not matched to a gene. The CDR3 is 15 amino acids. Findings and limits, study-wide: Sequencing likely produced, as an artifact, a cluster of highly shared sequence variants. What a later analysis showed was that several of the most significant clusters appeared linked to common viral pathogens.

Everyone who donated was a healthy bone marrow donor. Primers for the PCR totalled 60 Vbeta and 13 Jbeta. Profiled with immunoSEQ multiplex PCR; TCRdb holds only in-frame clones, not every one. The sample includes roughly 130,000 clones, around 79% seen only once; the top ten take roughly 2.1%. Regarding this clone: Antigen specificity is unknown.

The sample was PBMCs. V gene TRBV7-8 combines with J gene TRBJ2-1; 9 positions agree with TRBD1. The clonotype originates from a woman between 40 and 50 years old in good health and CMV-seropositive. The CDR3 DNA reads TGTGCCAGCAGCTTAAGGGACAGGGTTTACAATGAGCAGTTCTTC. Translation gives CASSLRDRVYNEQFF.